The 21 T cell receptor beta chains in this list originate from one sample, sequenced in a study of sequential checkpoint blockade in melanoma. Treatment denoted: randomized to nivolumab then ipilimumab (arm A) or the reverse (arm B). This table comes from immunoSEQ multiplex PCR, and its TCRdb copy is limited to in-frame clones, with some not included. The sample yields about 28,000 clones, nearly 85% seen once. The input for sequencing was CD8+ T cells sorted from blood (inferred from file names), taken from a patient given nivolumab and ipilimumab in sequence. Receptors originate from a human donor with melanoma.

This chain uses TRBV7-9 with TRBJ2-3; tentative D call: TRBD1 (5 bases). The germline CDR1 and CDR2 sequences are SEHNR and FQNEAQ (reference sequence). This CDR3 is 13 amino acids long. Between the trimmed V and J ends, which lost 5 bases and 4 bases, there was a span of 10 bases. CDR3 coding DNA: TGTGCCAGCAGCCCAGAAGGGGCAGATACGCAGTATTTT. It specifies CASSPEGADTQYF. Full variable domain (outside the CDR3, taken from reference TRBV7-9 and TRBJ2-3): DTGVSQNPRHKITKRGQNVTFRCDPISEHNRLYWYRQTLGQGPEFLTYFQNEAQLEKSRLLSDRFSAERPKGSFSTLEIQRTEQGDSAMYLCASSPEGADTQYFGPGTRLTVL.

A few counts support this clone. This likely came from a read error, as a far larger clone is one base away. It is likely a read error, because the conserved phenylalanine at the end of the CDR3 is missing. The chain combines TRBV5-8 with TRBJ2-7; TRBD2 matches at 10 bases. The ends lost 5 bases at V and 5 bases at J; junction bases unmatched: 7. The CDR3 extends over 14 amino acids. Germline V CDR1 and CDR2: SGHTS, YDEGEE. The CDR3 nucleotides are TGTGCCAGCAGTTCAGCGGGGGGGCGGGACGAGCAGTACCTC. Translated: CASSSAGGRDEQYL.

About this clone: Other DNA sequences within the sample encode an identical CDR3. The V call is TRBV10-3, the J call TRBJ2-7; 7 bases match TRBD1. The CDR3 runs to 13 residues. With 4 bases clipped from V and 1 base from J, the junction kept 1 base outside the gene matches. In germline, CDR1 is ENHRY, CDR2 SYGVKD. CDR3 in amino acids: CAISGDSSYEQYF. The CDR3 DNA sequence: TGTGCCATCAGTGGGGACAGTTCCTACGAGCAGTACTTC.

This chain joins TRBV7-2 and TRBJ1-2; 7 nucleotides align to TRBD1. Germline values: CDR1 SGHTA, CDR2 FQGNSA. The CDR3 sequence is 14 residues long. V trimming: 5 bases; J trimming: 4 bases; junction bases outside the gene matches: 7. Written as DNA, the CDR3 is TGTGCCAGCAGCCAAACCGGGACAGTCTATGGCTACACCTTC. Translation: CASSQTGTVYGYTF.

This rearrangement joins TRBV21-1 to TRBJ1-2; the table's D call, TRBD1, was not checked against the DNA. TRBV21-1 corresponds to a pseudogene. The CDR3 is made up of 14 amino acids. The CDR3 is CAIPGQGGNYGYTF. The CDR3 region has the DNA TGTGCCATCCCCGGACAGGGGGGAAACTATGGCTACACCTTC.

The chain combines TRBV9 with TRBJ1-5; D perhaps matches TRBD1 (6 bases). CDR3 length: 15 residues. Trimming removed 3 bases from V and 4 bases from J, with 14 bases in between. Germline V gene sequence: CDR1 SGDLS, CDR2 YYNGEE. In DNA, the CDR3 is TGTGCCAGCAGCGCCCGAGGGGGGGAGAATCAGCCCCAGCATTTT. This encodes CASSARGGENQPQHF. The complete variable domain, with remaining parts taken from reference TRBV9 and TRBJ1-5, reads DSGVTQTPKHLITATGQRVTLRCSPRSGDLSVYWYQQSLDQGLQFLIQYYNGEERAKGNILERFSAQQFPDLHSELNLSSLELGDSALYFCASSARGGENQPQHFGDGTRLSIL.

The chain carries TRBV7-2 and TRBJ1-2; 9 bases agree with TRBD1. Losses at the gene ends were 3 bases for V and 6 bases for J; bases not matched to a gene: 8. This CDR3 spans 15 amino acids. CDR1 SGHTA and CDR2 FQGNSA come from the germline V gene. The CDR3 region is CASSFKMTGGDGYTF. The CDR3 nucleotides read TGTGCCAGCAGCTTTAAGATGACAGGGGGGGATGGCTACACCTTC.

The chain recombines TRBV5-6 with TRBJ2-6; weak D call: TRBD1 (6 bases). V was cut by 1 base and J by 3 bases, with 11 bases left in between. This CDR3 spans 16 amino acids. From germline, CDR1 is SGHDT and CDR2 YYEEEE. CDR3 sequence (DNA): TGTGCCAGCAGCTTGTCAGGGGCGCTTGGGGCCAACGTCCTGACTTTC. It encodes CASSLSGALGANVLTF.

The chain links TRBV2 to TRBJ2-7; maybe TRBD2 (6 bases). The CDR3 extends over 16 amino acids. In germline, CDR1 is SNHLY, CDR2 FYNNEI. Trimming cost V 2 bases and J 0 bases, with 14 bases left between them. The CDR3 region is CASSETRGTDSYEQYF. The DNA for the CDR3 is TGTGCCAGCAGTGAAACCCGCGGGACTGACTCCTACGAGCAGTACTTC.

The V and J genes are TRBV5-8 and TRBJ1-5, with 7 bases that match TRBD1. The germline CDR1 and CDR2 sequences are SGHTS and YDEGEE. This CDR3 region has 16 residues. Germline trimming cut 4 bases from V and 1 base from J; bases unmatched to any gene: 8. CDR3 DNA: TGTGCCAGCAGCCCCGGGACAGTTCCCAGCAATCAGCCCCAGCATTTT. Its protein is CASSPGTVPSNQPQHF. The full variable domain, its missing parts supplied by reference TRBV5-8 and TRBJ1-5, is EAGVTQSPTHLIKTRGQQATLRCSPISGHTSVYWYQQALGLGLQFLLWYDEGEERNRGNFPPRFSGRQFPNYSSELNVNALELEDSALYLCASSPGTVPSNQPQHFGDGTRLSIL.

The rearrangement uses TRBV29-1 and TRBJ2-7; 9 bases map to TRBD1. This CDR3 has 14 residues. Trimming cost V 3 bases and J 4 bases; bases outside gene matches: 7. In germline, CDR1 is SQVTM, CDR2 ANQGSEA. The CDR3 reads CSVEPLGQGYEQYF. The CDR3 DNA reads TGCAGCGTTGAGCCTTTGGGACAGGGATACGAGCAGTACTTC.

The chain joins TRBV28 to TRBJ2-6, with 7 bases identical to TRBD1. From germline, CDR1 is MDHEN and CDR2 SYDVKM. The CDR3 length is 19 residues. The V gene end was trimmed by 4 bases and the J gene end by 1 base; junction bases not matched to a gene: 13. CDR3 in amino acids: CASSSTTGTAVSGANVLTF. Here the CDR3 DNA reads TGTGCCAGCAGTTCCACCACCGGGACAGCTGTTTCTGGGGCCAACGTCCTGACTTTC.

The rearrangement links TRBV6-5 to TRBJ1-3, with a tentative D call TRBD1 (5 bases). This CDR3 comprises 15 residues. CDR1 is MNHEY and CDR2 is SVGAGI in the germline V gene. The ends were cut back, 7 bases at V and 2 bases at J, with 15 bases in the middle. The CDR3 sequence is CASNDRGSTGNTIYF. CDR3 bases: TGTGCCAGCAATGACCGGGGGTCAACTGGAAACACCATATATTTT.

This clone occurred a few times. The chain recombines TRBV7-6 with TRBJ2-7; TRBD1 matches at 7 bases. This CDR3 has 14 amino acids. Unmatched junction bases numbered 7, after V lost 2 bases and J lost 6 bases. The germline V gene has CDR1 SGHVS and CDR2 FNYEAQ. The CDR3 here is CASSLIRQGSEQYF. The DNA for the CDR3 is TGTGCCAGCAGCTTAATACGACAGGGTTCCGAGCAGTACTTC.

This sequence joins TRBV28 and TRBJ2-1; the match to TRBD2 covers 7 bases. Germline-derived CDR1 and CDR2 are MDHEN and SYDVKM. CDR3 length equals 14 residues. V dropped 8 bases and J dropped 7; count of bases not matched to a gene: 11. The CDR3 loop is CASLWALGGNEQFF. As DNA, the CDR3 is TGTGCCAGCCTTTGGGCGCTCGGGGGGAATGAGCAGTTCTTC. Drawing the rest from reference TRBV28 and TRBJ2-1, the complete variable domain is DVKVTQSSRYLVKRTGEKVFLECVQDMDHENMFWYRQDPGLGLRLIYFSYDVKMKEKGDIPEGYSVSREKKERFSLILESASTNQTSMYLCASLWALGGNEQFFGPGTRLTVL.

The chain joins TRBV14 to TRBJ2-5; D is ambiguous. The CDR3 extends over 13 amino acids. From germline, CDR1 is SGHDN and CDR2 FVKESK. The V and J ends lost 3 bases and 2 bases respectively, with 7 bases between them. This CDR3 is CASSQSVQETQYF. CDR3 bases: TGTGCCAGCAGCCAGAGTGTTCAAGAGACCCAGTACTTC.

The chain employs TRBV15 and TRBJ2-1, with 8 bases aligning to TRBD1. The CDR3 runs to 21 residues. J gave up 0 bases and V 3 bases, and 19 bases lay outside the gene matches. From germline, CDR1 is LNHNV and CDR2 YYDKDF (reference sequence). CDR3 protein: CATSRAGPGQEVLSSYNEQFF. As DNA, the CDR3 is TGTGCCACCAGCAGGGCCGGACCGGGACAGGAGGTCCTCAGCTCCTACAATGAGCAGTTCTTC.

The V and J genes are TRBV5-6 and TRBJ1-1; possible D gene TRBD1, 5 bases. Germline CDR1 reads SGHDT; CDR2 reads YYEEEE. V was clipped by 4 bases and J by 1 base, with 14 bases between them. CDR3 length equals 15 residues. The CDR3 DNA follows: TGTGCCAGCAGCCTGGAGGGGCGGGGGAACACTGAAGCTTTCTTT. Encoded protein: CASSLEGRGNTEAFF.

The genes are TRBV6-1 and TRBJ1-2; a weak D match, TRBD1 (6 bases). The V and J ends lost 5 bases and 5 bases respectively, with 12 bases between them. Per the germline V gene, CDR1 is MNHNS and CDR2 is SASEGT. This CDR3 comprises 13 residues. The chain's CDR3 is CASSPQGIYGYTF. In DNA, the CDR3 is TGTGCCAGCAGTCCCCAGGGGATATATGGCTACACCTTC.

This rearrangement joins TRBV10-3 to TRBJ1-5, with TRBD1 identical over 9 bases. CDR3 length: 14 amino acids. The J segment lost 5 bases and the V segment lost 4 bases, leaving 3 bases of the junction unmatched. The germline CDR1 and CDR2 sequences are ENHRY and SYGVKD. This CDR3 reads CAISAGQGYQPQHF. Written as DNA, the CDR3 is TGTGCCATCAGTGCCGGACAGGGGTATCAGCCCCAGCATTTT.

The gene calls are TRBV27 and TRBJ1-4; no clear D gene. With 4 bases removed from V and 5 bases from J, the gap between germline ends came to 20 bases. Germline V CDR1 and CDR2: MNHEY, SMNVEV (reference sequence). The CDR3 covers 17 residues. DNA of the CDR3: TGTGCCAGCAGTTCAACCGAGGGAGGGTGGGGAAATGAAAAACTGTTTTTT. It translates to CASSSTEGGWGNEKLFF.